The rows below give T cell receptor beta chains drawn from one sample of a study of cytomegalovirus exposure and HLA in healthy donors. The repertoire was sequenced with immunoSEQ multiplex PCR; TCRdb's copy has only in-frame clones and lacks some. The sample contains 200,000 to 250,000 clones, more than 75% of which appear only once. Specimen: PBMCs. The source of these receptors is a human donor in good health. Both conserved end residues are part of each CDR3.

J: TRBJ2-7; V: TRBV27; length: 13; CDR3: CASSFGSGYEQYF
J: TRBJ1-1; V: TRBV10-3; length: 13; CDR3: CATEDRQSTEAFF
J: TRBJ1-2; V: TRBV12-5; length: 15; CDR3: CASGSWDAGRYGYTF
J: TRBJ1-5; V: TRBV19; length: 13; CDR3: CASSITGNQPQHF
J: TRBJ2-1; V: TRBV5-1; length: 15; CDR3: CASSLGRGSPNEQFF
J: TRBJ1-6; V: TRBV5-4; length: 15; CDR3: CASSSGGTTSSPLHF
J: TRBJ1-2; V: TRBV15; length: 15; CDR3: CATSSRQPFNYGYTF
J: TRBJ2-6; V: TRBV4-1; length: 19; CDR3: CASSQADPDSISGANVLTF
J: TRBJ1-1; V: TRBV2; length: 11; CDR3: CASSQMGAAFF
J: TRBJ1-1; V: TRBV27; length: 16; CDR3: CASRPQTGATVGEAFF